This T cell receptor (beta chain) was recorded in a study of OX40 agonist ivuxolimab in advanced cancers. This CDR3 region has 18 residues. V shed 1 base and J shed 1 base, with 19 bases lying between them. Germline V CDR1 and CDR2: MGHRA, YSYEKL. Concerning this clone: Its specificity is not known.

Profiling relied on immunoSEQ multiplex PCR, and the TCRdb table lists in-frame clones only, not all of them. Here the sample spans approximately 62,000 clones, about 91% being singletons. Findings and limits, study-wide: Clones of CD4+ and CD8+ blood T cells grew by week 6 at doses of 0.1 to 3.0 mg/kg. Expanded clones were, on average, more numerous in CD8+ T cells than in CD4+.

This sequence originates from an adult with an advanced solid tumor such as melanoma, head and neck, liver or kidney cancer. The sequences come from CD4+ or CD8+ T cells sorted from blood, collected in a trial of the OX40 agonist ivuxolimab. This chain links TRBV4-1 with TRBJ1-1; maybe TRBD1 (5 bases). CDR3 coding DNA: TGCGCCAGCAGCCAAGGAGAGTGGGGCGCCAGCCGGAACACTGAAGCTTTCTTT. Amino acid sequence: CASSQGEWGASRNTEAFF.